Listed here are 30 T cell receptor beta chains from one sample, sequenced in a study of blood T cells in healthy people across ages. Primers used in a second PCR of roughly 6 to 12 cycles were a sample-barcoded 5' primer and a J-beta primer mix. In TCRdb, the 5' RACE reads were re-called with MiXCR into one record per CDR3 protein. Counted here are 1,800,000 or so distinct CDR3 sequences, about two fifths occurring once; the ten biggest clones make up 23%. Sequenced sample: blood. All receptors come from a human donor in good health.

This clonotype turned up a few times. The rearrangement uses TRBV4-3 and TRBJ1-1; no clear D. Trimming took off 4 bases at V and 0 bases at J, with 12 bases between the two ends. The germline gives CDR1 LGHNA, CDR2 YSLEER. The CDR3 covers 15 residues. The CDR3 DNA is TGCGCCAGCAGCCGAGAGAGGTTCTTGAACACTGAAGCTTTCTTT. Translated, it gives CASSRERFLNTEAFF.

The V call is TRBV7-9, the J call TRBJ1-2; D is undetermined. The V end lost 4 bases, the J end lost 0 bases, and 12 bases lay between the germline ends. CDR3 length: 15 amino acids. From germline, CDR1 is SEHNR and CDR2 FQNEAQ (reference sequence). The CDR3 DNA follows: TGTGCCAGCAGCTCGGACGGAAGAGCTAACTATGGCTACACCTTC. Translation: CASSSDGRANYGYTF. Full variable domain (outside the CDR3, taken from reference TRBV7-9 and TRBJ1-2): DTGVSQNPRHKITKRGQNVTFRCDPISEHNRLYWYRQTLGQGPEFLTYFQNEAQLEKSRLLSDRFSAERPKGSFSTLEIQRTEQGDSAMYLCASSSDGRANYGYTFGSGTRLTVV.

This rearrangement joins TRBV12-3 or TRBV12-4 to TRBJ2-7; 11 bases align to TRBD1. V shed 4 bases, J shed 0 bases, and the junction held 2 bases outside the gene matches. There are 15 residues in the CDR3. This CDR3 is CASSYGTGGSYEQYF. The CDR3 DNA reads TGTGCCAGCAGTTATGGGACAGGGGGCTCCTACGAGCAGTACTTC.

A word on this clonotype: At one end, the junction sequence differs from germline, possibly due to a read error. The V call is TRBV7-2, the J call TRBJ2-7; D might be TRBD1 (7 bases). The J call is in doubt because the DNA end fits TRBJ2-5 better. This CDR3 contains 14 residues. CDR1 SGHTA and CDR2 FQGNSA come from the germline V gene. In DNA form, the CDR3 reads TGTGCCAACAGCCAGGGGGGAAGGAGAGAGACCCAGTACTTC. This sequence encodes CANSQGGRRETQYF.

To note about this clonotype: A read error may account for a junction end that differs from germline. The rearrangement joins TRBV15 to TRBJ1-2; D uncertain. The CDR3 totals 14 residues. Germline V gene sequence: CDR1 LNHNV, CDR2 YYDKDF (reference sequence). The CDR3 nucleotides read TGTGCCACCAGCAGAGCGGGAGGAAGCTATGACTACACCTTC. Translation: CATSRAGGSYDYTF.

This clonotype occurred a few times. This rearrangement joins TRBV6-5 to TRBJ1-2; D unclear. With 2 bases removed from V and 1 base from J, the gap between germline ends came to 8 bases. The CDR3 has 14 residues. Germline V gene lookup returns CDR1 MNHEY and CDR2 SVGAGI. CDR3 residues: CASSYRGDNYGYTF. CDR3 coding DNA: TGTGCCAGCAGTTACCGAGGAGATAACTATGGCTACACCTTC.

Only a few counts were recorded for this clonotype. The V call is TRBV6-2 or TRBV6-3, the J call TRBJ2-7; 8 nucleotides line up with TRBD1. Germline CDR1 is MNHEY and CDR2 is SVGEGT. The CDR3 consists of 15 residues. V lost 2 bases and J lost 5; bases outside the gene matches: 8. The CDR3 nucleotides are TGTGCCAGCAGTTACCCCAGACAGGGGCTCGACGAGCAGTACTTC. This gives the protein CASSYPRQGLDEQYF.

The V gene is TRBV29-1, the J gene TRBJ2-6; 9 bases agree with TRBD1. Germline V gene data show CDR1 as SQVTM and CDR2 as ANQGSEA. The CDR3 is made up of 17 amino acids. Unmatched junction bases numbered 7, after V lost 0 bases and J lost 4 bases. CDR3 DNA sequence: TGCAGCGTTGAAGATTGGGGGACAGGGACCGGGGCCAACGTCCTGACTTTC. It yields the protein CSVEDWGTGTGANVLTF.

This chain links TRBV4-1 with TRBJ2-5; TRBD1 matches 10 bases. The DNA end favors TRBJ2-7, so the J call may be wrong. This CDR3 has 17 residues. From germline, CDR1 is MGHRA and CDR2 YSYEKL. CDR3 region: CASSQVDRGLGDYEQYF. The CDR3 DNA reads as TGCGCCAGCAGCCAAGTAGACAGGGGGCTAGGGGATTACGAGCAGTACTTC.

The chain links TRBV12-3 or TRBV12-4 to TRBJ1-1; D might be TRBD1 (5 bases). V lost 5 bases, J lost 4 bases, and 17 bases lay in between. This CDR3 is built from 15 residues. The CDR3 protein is CASSQFGGTSTEAFF. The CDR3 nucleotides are TGTGCCAGCAGTCAATTTGGGGGAACGAGCACTGAAGCTTTCTTT.

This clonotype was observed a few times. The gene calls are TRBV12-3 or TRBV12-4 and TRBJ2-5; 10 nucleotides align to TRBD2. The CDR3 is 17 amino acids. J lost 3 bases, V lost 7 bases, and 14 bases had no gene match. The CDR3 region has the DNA TGTGCCAGCACCTTACTCATGACCAGCGGGGGGGAAGAGACCCAGTACTTC. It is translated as CASTLLMTSGGEETQYF.

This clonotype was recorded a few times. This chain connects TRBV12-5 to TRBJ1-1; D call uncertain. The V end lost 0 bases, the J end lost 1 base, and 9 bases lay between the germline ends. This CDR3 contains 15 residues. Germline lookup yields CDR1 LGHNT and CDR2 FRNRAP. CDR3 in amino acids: CASGLVHGENTEAFF. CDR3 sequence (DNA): TGTGCTAGTGGTTTGGTACACGGGGAGAACACTGAAGCTTTCTTT.

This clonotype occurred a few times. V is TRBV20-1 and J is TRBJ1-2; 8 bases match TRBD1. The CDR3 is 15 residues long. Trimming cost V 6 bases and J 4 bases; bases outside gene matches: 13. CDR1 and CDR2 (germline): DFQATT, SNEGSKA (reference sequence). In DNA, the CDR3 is TGCAGTGCCAGCCGGACAGGGTTTATCCTCTATGGCTACACCTTC. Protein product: CSASRTGFILYGYTF.

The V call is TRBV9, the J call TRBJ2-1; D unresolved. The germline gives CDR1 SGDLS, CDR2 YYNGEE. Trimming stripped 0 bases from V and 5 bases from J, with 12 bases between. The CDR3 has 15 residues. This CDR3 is CASSVGDTSDNEQFF. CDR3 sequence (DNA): TGTGCCAGCAGCGTAGGAGACACCTCGGACAATGAGCAGTTCTTC.

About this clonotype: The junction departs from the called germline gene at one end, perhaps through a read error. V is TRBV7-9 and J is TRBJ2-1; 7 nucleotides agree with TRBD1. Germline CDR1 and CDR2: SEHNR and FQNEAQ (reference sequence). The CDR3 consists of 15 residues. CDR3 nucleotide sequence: TGTGCCAGTAGCTTCGAGGGGGCCTGGAACAATGAGCAGTTCTTC. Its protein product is CASSFEGAWNNEQFF.

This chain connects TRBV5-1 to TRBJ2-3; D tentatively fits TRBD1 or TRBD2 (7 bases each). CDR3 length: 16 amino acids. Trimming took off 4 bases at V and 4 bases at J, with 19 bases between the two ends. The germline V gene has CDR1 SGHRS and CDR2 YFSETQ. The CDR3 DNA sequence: TGCGCCAGCAGCCCTACAGGGGAGGGGTCTGCAGATACGCAGTATTTT. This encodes CASSPTGEGSADTQYF.

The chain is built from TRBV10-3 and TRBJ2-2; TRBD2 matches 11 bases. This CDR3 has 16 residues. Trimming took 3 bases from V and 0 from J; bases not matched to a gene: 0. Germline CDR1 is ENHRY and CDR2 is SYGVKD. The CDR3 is CAISELAGANTGELFF. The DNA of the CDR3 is TGTGCCATCAGTGAACTAGCGGGGGCGAACACCGGGGAGCTGTTTTTT.

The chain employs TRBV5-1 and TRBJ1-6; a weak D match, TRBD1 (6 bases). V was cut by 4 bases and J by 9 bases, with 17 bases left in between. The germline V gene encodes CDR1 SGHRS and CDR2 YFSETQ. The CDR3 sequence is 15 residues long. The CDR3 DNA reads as TGCGCCAGCAGCGTGAACAGGGCGAGCGGTTCACCCCTCCACTTT. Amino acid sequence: CASSVNRASGSPLHF.

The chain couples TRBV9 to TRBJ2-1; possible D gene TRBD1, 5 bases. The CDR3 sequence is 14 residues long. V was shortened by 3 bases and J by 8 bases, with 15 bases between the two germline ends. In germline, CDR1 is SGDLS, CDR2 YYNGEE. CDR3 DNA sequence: TGTGCCAGCAGCGACCAGGGTATCGGCGATGAGCAGTTCTTC. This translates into CASSDQGIGDEQFF.

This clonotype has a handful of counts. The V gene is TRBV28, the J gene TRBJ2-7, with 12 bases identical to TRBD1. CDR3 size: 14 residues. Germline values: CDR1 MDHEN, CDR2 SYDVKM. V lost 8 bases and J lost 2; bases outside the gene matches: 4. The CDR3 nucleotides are TGTGCCAGCTGGGACAGGGGGCTTACCTACGAGCAGTACTTC. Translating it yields CASWDRGLTYEQYF.

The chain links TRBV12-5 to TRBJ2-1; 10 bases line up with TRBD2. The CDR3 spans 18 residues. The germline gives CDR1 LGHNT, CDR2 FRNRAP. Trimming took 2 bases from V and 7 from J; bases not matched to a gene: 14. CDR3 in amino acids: CASGLSNASGGPRNEQFF. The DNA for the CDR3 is TGTGCTAGTGGTTTGAGTAATGCTAGCGGGGGCCCTCGAAATGAGCAGTTCTTC.

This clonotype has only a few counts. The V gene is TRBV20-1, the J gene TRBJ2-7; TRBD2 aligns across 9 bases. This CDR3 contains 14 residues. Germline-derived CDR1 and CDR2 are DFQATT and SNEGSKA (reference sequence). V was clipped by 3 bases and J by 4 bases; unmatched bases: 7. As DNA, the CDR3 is TGCAGTGCTAGCCATCGACTAGCGGATTACGAGCAGTACTTC. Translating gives CSASHRLADYEQYF.

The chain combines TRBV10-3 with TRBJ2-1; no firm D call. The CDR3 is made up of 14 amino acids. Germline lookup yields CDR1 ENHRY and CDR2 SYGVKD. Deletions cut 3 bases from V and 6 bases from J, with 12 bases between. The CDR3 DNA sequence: TGTGCCATCAGTGATAAGTCACTAACCAATGAGCAGTTCTTC. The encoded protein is CAISDKSLTNEQFF.

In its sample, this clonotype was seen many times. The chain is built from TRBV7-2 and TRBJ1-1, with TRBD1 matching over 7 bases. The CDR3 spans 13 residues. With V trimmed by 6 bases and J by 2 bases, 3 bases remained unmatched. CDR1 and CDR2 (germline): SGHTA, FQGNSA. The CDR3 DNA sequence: TGTGCCAGCAGGCGGACAGGAAACACTGAAGCTTTCTTT. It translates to CASRRTGNTEAFF.

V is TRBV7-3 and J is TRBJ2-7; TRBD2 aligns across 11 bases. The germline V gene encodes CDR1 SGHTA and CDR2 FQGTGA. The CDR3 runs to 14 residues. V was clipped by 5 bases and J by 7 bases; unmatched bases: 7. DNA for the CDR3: TGTGCCAGCAGCCACGGGACTAGCGGAGGGGAGCAGTACTTC. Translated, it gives CASSHGTSGGEQYF.

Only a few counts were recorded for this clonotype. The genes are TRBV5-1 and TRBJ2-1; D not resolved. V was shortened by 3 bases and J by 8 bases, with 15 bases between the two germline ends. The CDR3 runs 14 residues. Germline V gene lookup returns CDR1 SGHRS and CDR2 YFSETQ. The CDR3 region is CASSWVGYGYEQFF. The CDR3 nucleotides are TGCGCCAGCAGCTGGGTGGGCTACGGCTATGAGCAGTTCTTC.

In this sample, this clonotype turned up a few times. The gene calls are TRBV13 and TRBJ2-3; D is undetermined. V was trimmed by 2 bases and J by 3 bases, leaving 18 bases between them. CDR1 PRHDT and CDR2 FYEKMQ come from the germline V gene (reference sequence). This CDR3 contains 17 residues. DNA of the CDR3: TGTGCCAGCAGCTTACGTCGAAGGGATTTAGGGACAGATACGCAGTATTTT. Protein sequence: CASSLRRRDLGTDTQYF.

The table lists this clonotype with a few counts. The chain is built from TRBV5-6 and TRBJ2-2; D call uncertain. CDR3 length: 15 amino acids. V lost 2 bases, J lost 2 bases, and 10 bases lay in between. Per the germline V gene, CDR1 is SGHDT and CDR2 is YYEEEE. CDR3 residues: CASSLSHQNTGELFF. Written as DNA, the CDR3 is TGTGCCAGCAGCTTATCACACCAAAACACCGGGGAGCTGTTTTTT.

CDR3 in DNA: TGTGCCAGCAGCTCCGGACCCGTGGGGACTGAAGCTTTCTTT. This encodes CASSSGPVGTEAFF. The rearrangement joins TRBV7-3 to TRBJ1-1; unclear D gene. CDR1 and CDR2 (germline): SGHTA, FQGTGA. The CDR3 runs to 14 residues. The V gene lost 4 bases and the J gene lost 5 bases, with 14 bases spanning the gap.

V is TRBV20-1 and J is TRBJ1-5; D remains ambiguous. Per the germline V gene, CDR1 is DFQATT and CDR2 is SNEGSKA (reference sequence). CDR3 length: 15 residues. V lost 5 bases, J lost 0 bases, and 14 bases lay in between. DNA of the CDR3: TGCAGTGCTTCGACCGATTTTCATAGCAATCAGCCCCAGCATTTT. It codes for CSASTDFHSNQPQHF.